This T cell receptor beta chain is from a study of vaccination effects on CD4 cells after COVID-19. About the study: Two-dose BNT162b2 or mRNA-1273 vaccination was given to participants.

Study-wide points: There was only 1 of 255 vaccine-induced clones in healthy vaccinees that cross-reacted with common cold coronaviruses.

The germline V gene has CDR1 LNHDA and CDR2 SQIVND (reference sequence). With 7 bases clipped from V and 5 bases from J, the junction kept 7 bases outside the gene matches. There are 14 residues in the CDR3. Regarding this clone: The antigen remains undetermined.

Clones were read by immunoSEQ multiplex PCR, and TCRdb kept only the in-frame ones, dropping some. The data contain about 58,000 clones, around 80% of them seen just once; the ten biggest clones take up less than 4%. Investigators separated out CD4+ T cells once 9 to 11 days of culture had passed. The chain has TRBV19 and TRBJ2-2; 7 nucleotides align to TRBD2. This specimen was CD4+ T cells from PBMCs cultured without peptide, taken before COVID-19 vaccination. The receptor comes from a human donor who received a COVID-19 vaccine. This chain's CDR3 is CASTGGFGTGELFF. As DNA, the CDR3 is TGTGCCAGTACGGGGGGTTTCGGGACCGGGGAGCTGTTTTTT.